This T cell receptor (beta chain) derives from a study of T cells in Graves' hyperthyroidism and ophthalmopathy. Whole-study results and caveats: The model forecast ophthalmopathy, anticipating it by a median around 6.9 months before onset.

There are 18 residues in the CDR3. Germline lookup yields CDR1 LGHDT and CDR2 YNNKEL (reference sequence). V was trimmed by 3 bases and J by 0 bases, leaving 20 bases between them. TCR beta CDR3 regions were amplified from RNA transcripts. The TCR CDR3 was amplified in a first-round RT-PCR using the HTBI primer set. TCRdb processed the multiplex PCR reads anew with MiXCR; each CDR3 protein has one entry. Among hundreds of thousands of distinct CDR3 sequences listed, roughly a sixth were seen once. This clonotype was seen ten or more times. Its target is not known. The chain links TRBV3-1 to TRBJ2-5; perhaps D is TRBD1 or TRBD2 (5 bases each). The specimen sequenced was blood. This TCR was sampled from a woman in her 50s with Graves' hyperthyroidism that later progressed to Graves' ophthalmopathy. This CDR3 reads CASSHPGTTVGYQETQYF. In DNA, the CDR3 is TGTGCCAGCAGCCATCCCGGGACCACAGTTGGGTACCAAGAGACCCAGTACTTC.